These T cell receptor beta chains were read from a single sample in a study of T cell responses to AZD1222 COVID-19 vaccine. The protocol was immunoSEQ multiplex PCR, while the TCRdb copy is restricted to in-frame clones and leaves out a portion. The sample includes some 130,000 clones, 80% to 90% of them seen just once. The specimen comprised peripheral blood, sampled on day 0 of AZD1222 vaccination. All receptors derive from an adult in good health. Each CDR3 is given with its conserved first and last residue. D genes are given only for firm matches. Clone size is given for some rows only: seen once, a few or many times, or a class if the clone is expanded.

size	D	V	J	DNA	CDR3
NA	TRBD1	TRBV27	TRBJ1-2	TGTGCCAGCAGTTCCTTGGACAGGGTCTATGGCTACACCTTC	CASSSLDRVYGYTF
NA	NA	TRBV6-5	TRBJ2-7	TGTGCCAGCAGTTCCCTTGGGGAATCCTACGAGCAGTACTTC	CASSSLGESYEQYF
once	NA	TRBV6-6	TRBJ2-3	TGTGCCAGCAGCCAGGTGAAGCAGGGGCCAGATACGCAGTATTTT	CASSQVKQGPDTQYF
NA	NA	TRBV3-1/TRBV3-2	TRBJ2-1	TGTGCCACCCACTCAGGAGCGACCAATGAGCAGTTCTTC	CATHSGATNEQFF
NA	TRBD1	TRBV28	TRBJ1-5	TGTGCCAGCGTACTGTCAGGGGGCGGTCAGCCCCAGCATTTT	CASVLSGGGQPQHF
NA	NA	TRBV6-4	TRBJ2-2	TGTGCCAGCAGTGACTCGGCCGGGGAGCTGTTTTTT	CASSDSAGELFF
NA	NA	TRBV28	TRBJ2-7	TGTGCCAGCAGTTCCTCCCTCTTCGAGCAGTACTTC	CASSSSLFEQYF
few	NA	TRBV5-1	TRBJ1-1	TGCGCCAGCAGCTTGGACCCCCGGGGCACTGAAGCTTTCTTT	CASSLDPRGTEAFF
NA	NA	TRBV19	TRBJ2-1	TGTGCCAGTACCGACGCAGGGTTGAATGAGCAGTTCTTC	CASTDAGLNEQFF
NA	NA	TRBV19	TRBJ1-1	TGTGCCAGTAGCCTAGAGGCGAACGGGAACACTGAAGCTTTCTTT	CASSLEANGNTEAFF
NA	NA	TRBV29-1	TRBJ1-1	TGCAGTTCAACACGGACCACTGAAGCTTTCTTT	CSSTRTTEAFF
NA	NA	TRBV29-1	TRBJ1-3	TGCAGCGTTGAAGGCCCCGGGAGAAACACCATATATTTT	CSVEGPGRNTIYF
few	NA	TRBV6-5	TRBJ1-1	TGTGCCAGCAGTCGGGGACCTGAGAACACTGAAGCTTTCTTT	CASSRGPENTEAFF
NA	TRBD2	TRBV6-2/TRBV6-3	TRBJ2-1	TGTGCCAGCAGCCGGACTAGCGGATACTCCTACAATGAGCAGTTCTTC	CASSRTSGYSYNEQFF
NA	NA	TRBV28	TRBJ1-2	TGTGCCAGCAGTTTAATGGGGCCTAACTATGGCTACACCTTC	CASSLMGPNYGYTF
NA	NA	TRBV6-5	TRBJ1-6	TGTGCCACCTCTACTAGCTCCTATAATTCACCCCTCCACTTT	CATSTSSYNSPLHF
NA	TRBD1	TRBV5-4	TRBJ1-2	TGTGCCAGCAGCTTGGAACGGGACAGGGTAGCTGGCTACACCTTC	CASSLERDRVAGYTF
NA	TRBD2	TRBV6-1	TRBJ2-5	TGTGCCAGCAGTGATAGGACTAGCGGGACCCGAGAGACCCAGTACTTC	CASSDRTSGTRETQYF
NA	NA	TRBV2	TRBJ2-7	TGTGCCAGCAGTCCCGGGACATCATACGAGCAGTACTTC	CASSPGTSYEQYF
NA	NA	TRBV28	TRBJ1-4	TGTGCCGGTAGGGGCACCCTAACTAATGAAAAACTGTTTTTT	CAGRGTLTNEKLFF
NA	TRBD1	TRBV6-5	TRBJ2-7	TGTGCCAGCAGGCCTGGACAGGCCAGGTCCTACGAGCAGTACTTC	CASRPGQARSYEQYF
once	TRBD1	TRBV7-3	TRBJ2-3	TGTGCCAGCAGCTTATTGGGACAGGGGAAGTCAGATACGCAGTATTTT	CASSLLGQGKSDTQYF
NA	NA	TRBV2	TRBJ2-6	TGTGCCAGCAGGTCGGGGATCCTGACTTTC	CASRSGILTF
NA	NA	TRBV7-9	TRBJ1-1	TGTGCCAGCAGCTTCGTCGACAGTGAAGCTTTCTTT	CASSFVDSEAFF
once	TRBD2	TRBV13	TRBJ2-1	TGTGCCAGCAGCCCGACGCCGGGACTAGCGGGAGAAGGGGCCTACAATGAGCAGTTCTTC	CASSPTPGLAGEGAYNEQFF
NA	TRBD2	TRBV5-1	TRBJ2-2	TGCGCCAGCAGCTTGGCCCCGAGCGGGGGCCTCACCGGGGAGCTGTTTTTT	CASSLAPSGGLTGELFF
NA	NA	TRBV27	TRBJ1-4	TGTGCCAGCAGTTTGGGCCAGGGAAATGAAAAACTGTTTTTT	CASSLGQGNEKLFF
NA	TRBD2	TRBV4-1	TRBJ2-3	TGCGCCAGCAGCCAAGGGACTAGCGGGAGCCCGACAGATACGCAGTATTTT	CASSQGTSGSPTDTQYF
NA	TRBD2	TRBV9	TRBJ2-2	TGTGCCAGCAGCGTAGGGAGGTCACGCCGGACTAGCTCAAACACCGGGGAGCTGTTTTTT	CASSVGRSRRTSSNTGELFF
NA	TRBD2	TRBV19	TRBJ2-1	TGTGCCAGTAGTATGCCGCTGGCGGGAGATGTATATGAGCAGTTCTTC	CASSMPLAGDVYEQFF
once	NA	TRBV5-1	TRBJ2-5	TGCGCCAGCAGCTTGGCTAGGACTCCCCTTGAGACCCAGTACTTC	CASSLARTPLETQYF